The 5 T cell receptor beta chains below all came from one sample that was sequenced in a study of OX40 agonist ivuxolimab in advanced cancers. Library method: the immunoSEQ multiplex PCR assay. TCRdb provides this immuneACCESS table in a form limited to in-frame rearrangements. Some clones are lacking; in checked studies, under half of them reflect an unresolved V gene, and why the rest are absent is not known. This sample comprises 98,000 or so clones, approximately 90% of them detected only once. The top ten clonotypes cover over 0.6% of the sample. This material consisted of CD4+ or CD8+ T cells sorted from blood, taken in a trial of the OX40 agonist ivuxolimab. The receptors come from an adult with an advanced solid tumor such as melanoma, head and neck, liver or kidney cancer.

V gene TRBV6-5 combines with J gene TRBJ2-7, with 9 bases identical to TRBD2. The CDR3 is 13 amino acids. V shed 5 bases and J 3 bases; nucleotides not matched to a gene: 2. Germline V gene data show CDR1 as MNHEY and CDR2 as SVGAGI. CDR3 loop: CASSGLAYYEQYF. The CDR3 DNA sequence: TGTGCCAGCAGTGGACTAGCGTACTACGAGCAGTACTTC.

This clone was seen only once. This chain joins TRBV19 and TRBJ1-1; the match to TRBD1 covers 7 bases. CDR1 and CDR2 (germline): LNHDA, SQIVND (reference sequence). The CDR3 spans 13 residues. V lost 5 bases and J lost 6; bases outside the gene matches: 6. The CDR3 sequence is CASSGRGRSEAFF. DNA of the CDR3: TGTGCCAGTAGTGGCAGGGGGAGGTCTGAAGCTTTCTTT.

The chain carries TRBV7-3 and TRBJ2-7; D gene uncertain. Looked up from germline, CDR1 is SGHTA and CDR2 is FQGTGA. This CDR3 is built from 13 residues. Between the trimmed V and J ends, which lost 6 bases and 7 bases, there was a span of 16 bases. The CDR3 region is CASSSGPTQEQYF. The CDR3, as DNA: TGTGCCAGCAGTTCCGGACCCACCCAAGAGCAGTACTTC. The full variable domain, rest sourced from reference TRBV7-3 and TRBJ2-7, is GAGVSQTPSNKVTEKGKYVELRCDPISGHTALYWYRQSLGQGPEFLIYFQGTGAADDSGLPNDRFFAVRPEGSVSTLKIQRTERGDSAVYLCASSSGPTQEQYFGPGTRLTVT.

The chain couples TRBV2 to TRBJ2-3; D remains ambiguous. Trimming stripped 6 bases from V and 1 base from J, with 14 bases between. The length of the CDR3 is 15 residues. CDR1 and CDR2 (germline): SNHLY, FYNNEI. The CDR3 nucleotides read TGTGCCAGCAGCGACTTAACCTCAGGCACAGATACGCAGTATTTT. It encodes CASSDLTSGTDTQYF.

The rearrangement joins TRBV5-4 to TRBJ1-2; no firm D call. The length of the CDR3 is 14 residues. Deletions cut 0 bases from V and 2 bases from J, with 8 bases between. Germline values: CDR1 SGHNT, CDR2 YYREEE (reference sequence). CDR3 protein: CASSLDGSNYGYTF. The CDR3, as DNA: TGTGCCAGCAGCTTGGATGGGTCCAACTATGGCTACACCTTC.